The 8 T cell receptor beta chains in this list originate from one sample, sequenced in a study of blood T cell repertoires in COVID-19. Sequencing was performed with immunoSEQ multiplex PCR; in TCRdb, only in-frame clones are kept and a portion is missing. The repertoire includes about 370,000 clones, around 91% of them detected once, and 6.5% sits in the top ten. The source material was peripheral blood. These receptors were collected from a man younger than 35 with active or convalescent COVID-19.

The sample holds one count of this clone. The chain couples TRBV28 to TRBJ1-5; D uncertain. The CDR3 consists of 17 residues. Germline-derived CDR1 and CDR2 are MDHEN and SYDVKM. V was clipped by 7 bases and J by 0 bases, with 19 bases between them. CDR3 sequence: CASNLPRRTYSNQPQHF. As DNA, the CDR3 is TGTGCCAGCAACCTCCCCCGACGGACTTATAGCAATCAGCCCCAGCATTTT.

The V call is TRBV7-9, the J call TRBJ2-7; TRBD2 is a possible D gene (6 bases). V dropped 5 bases and J dropped 3 bases, with 14 bases sitting between them. The CDR3 spans 14 residues. The V gene's germline CDR1 is SEHNR and CDR2 FQNEAQ (reference sequence). CDR3 DNA: TGTGCCAGCAGCCACGGGGACTCGTACTACGAGCAGTACTTC. Translated: CASSHGDSYYEQYF. The whole variable domain, filled in from reference TRBV7-9 and TRBJ2-7, reads DTGVSQNPRHKITKRGQNVTFRCDPISEHNRLYWYRQTLGQGPEFLTYFQNEAQLEKSRLLSDRFSAERPKGSFSTLEIQRTEQGDSAMYLCASSHGDSYYEQYFGPGTRLTVT.

The chain recombines TRBV12-2 with TRBJ1-5. TRBV12-2 is classified as a pseudogene. The CDR3 covers 14 residues. The CDR3 nucleotides read TGTGCAAGTCGCTCAAGAAAGGGAGGACAGCCCCAGCATTTT. This encodes CASRSRKGGQPQHF.

The gene calls are TRBV27 and TRBJ2-7, with TRBD1 identical over 10 bases. V dropped 4 bases and J dropped 2; count of bases not matched to a gene: 2. The CDR3 spans 14 residues. Germline loops: CDR1 MNHEY, CDR2 SMNVEV (reference sequence). CDR3 nucleotides: TGTGCCAGCAGTTCAGGACAGGGGGCCTACGAGCAGTACTTC. Its protein product is CASSSGQGAYEQYF.

The rearrangement joins TRBV4-3 to TRBJ1-6; D gene uncertain. V lost 3 bases, J lost 8 bases, and 14 bases lay in between. The germline V gene has CDR1 LGHNA and CDR2 YSLEER. The CDR3 runs 15 residues. The CDR3 nucleotides are TGCGCCAGCAGCCAGATCCTCGGGGATTATTCACCCCTCCACTTT. This encodes CASSQILGDYSPLHF.

This clone was detected a few times. The chain carries TRBV5-1 and TRBJ2-7; 8 positions agree with TRBD1. The V and J ends lost 4 bases and 6 bases, in that order; junction bases with no gene match: 9. Germline V gives CDR1 SGHRS, CDR2 YFSETQ. This CDR3 comprises 14 residues. CDR3 region: CASSQGTGWGEQYF. Written as DNA, the CDR3 is TGCGCCAGCAGCCAAGGGACAGGATGGGGCGAGCAGTACTTC.

The gene calls are TRBV5-1 and TRBJ2-2; weak D call: TRBD2 (6 bases). V lost 0 bases to trimming and J lost 6 bases, with 12 bases between them. CDR1 is SGHRS and CDR2 is YFSETQ in the germline V gene. The CDR3 sequence is 15 residues long. DNA of the CDR3: TGCGCCAGCAGCTTGGGGGACTCGCTCGCCGGGGAGCTGTTTTTT. Protein product: CASSLGDSLAGELFF.

The chain links TRBV15 to TRBJ2-5; possibly TRBD1 for D (6 bases). This CDR3 comprises 14 residues. Looked up from germline, CDR1 is LNHNV and CDR2 is YYDKDF (reference sequence). Trimming took 2 bases from V and 5 from J, leaving 12 bases between them. CDR3 nucleotides: TGTGCCACCAGCAGACGCAGGGGAGCGGAGACCCAGTACTTC. Amino acids: CATSRRRGAETQYF.